Listed below are T cell receptor beta chains from one sample, sequenced in a study of blood T cell repertoires in COVID-19. The assay was immunoSEQ multiplex PCR, and TCRdb's table has in-frame clones only and misses some. The sample has around 130,000 clones, around four fifths seen once; the top ten hold over 15%. The sequenced sample was peripheral blood. The source of these receptors is a man older than 75 with acute or convalescent COVID-19. CDR3s include the opening cysteine and the closing phenylalanine or tryptophan. Fields, in order: CDR3 length, V gene, CDR3 protein.

CDR3 length: 13; V gene: TRBV29-1; CDR3 protein: CSVTLQGPYEQYF
CDR3 length: 14; V gene: TRBV25-1; CDR3 protein: CASVGTGGFSPLHF
CDR3 length: 14; V gene: TRBV24-1; CDR3 protein: CATSDRDRAYEQYF
CDR3 length: 15; V gene: TRBV5-1; CDR3 protein: CASRWSGGDAGELFF
CDR3 length: 14; V gene: TRBV6-5; CDR3 protein: CASIAGQGRYEQYF
CDR3 length: 15; V gene: TRBV3-1/TRBV3-2; CDR3 protein: CASSQGISGQETQYF
CDR3 length: 14; V gene: TRBV5-1; CDR3 protein: CASSLTGGRSPLHF
CDR3 length: 14; V gene: TRBV19; CDR3 protein: CASSSRGGRTEAFF
CDR3 length: 19; V gene: TRBV11-2; CDR3 protein: CASSSGQYLSDGFGNTIYF
CDR3 length: 13; V gene: TRBV5-1; CDR3 protein: CASSLGGNTEAFF
CDR3 length: 17; V gene: TRBV7-9; CDR3 protein: CASSLSGLGATNEKLFF
CDR3 length: 14; V gene: TRBV6-4; CDR3 protein: CASSEQGGNTEAFF
CDR3 length: 12; V gene: TRBV28; CDR3 protein: CASTSQGTSQYF
CDR3 length: 13; V gene: TRBV25-1; CDR3 protein: CASSDRFGNEQYF
CDR3 length: 14; V gene: TRBV5-6; CDR3 protein: CASSLRAATRPQHF
CDR3 length: 16; V gene: TRBV5-6; CDR3 protein: CASSLDPRRGYYGYTF
CDR3 length: 15; V gene: TRBV5-4; CDR3 protein: CASSLGGQSTGELFF
CDR3 length: 16; V gene: TRBV5-5; CDR3 protein: CASSLWAGGVPDTQYF
CDR3 length: 12; V gene: TRBV19; CDR3 protein: CASSARQSLAFF
CDR3 length: 15; V gene: TRBV6-5; CDR3 protein: CASRGTGSGTDTQYF
CDR3 length: 17; V gene: TRBV5-5; CDR3 protein: CASSRLPGQGAADTQYF
CDR3 length: 14; V gene: TRBV29-1; CDR3 protein: CSVIDTSGVNEQYF
CDR3 length: 12; V gene: TRBV25-1; CDR3 protein: CASSVSTGGYTF
CDR3 length: 14; V gene: TRBV6-2/TRBV6-3; CDR3 protein: CASSYSGRTDTQYF
CDR3 length: 18; V gene: TRBV5-1; CDR3 protein: CASSAGLAGGPGTGELFF
CDR3 length: 15; V gene: TRBV4-1; CDR3 protein: CASSRGGFGTDTQYF
CDR3 length: 15; V gene: TRBV18; CDR3 protein: CASSPGTSGGQEQYF
CDR3 length: 14; V gene: TRBV19; CDR3 protein: CASSKGELNTEAFF
CDR3 length: 20; V gene: TRBV30; CDR3 protein: CAWSVYGTNYYREIAYEQYF
CDR3 length: 15; V gene: TRBV27; CDR3 protein: CASSSGTTGRETQYF
CDR3 length: 13; V gene: TRBV6-1; CDR3 protein: CASSPSRGSPLHF